Below are 20 T cell receptor beta chains sequenced from a single sample in a study of response to subunit inactivated influenza vaccine. MiXCR was run by TCRdb on the RT-PCR reads, yielding one entry per CDR3 protein. The sample records roughly 520,000 distinct CDR3 sequences, roughly 25% being singletons. This sample comprised CD4+ T cells sorted from PBMCs, obtained 5 days after vaccination. The receptors derive from a man aged 50 to 60 who received an inactivated influenza vaccine.

This clonotype was counted many times. The chain links TRBV10-3 to TRBJ1-1; 8 nucleotides line up with TRBD1. CDR3 length equals 13 residues. In germline, CDR1 is ENHRY, CDR2 SYGVKD. J gave up 4 bases and V 6 bases, and 4 bases lay outside the gene matches. CDR3 nucleotide sequence: TGTGCCATCAGGGCCACAGGGGGCACTGAAGCTTTCTTT. This sequence encodes CAIRATGGTEAFF.

V gene TRBV19 combines with J gene TRBJ2-7; D tentatively fits TRBD1 or TRBD2 (5 bases each). CDR3 length equals 14 residues. V lost 3 bases, J lost 0 bases, and 9 bases lay in between. Germline CDR1 LNHDA, CDR2 SQIVND (reference sequence). The DNA of the CDR3 is TGTGCCAGTAGTATTGGGACGTACTCCTACGAGCAGTACTTC. Its protein is CASSIGTYSYEQYF. Full variable domain (missing parts from reference TRBV19 and TRBJ2-7): DGGITQSPKYLFRKEGQNVTLSCEQNLNHDAMYWYRQDPGQGLRLIYYSQIVNDFQKGDIAEGYSVSREKKESFPLTVTSAQKNPTAFYLCASSIGTYSYEQYFGPGTRLTVT.

This chain's CDR3 is CSARMGVHEQFF. CDR3 sequence (DNA): TGCAGTGCTAGAATGGGAGTCCATGAGCAGTTCTTC. The genes are TRBV20-1 and TRBJ2-1; D is possibly TRBD2 (5 bases). Germline V gene sequence: CDR1 DFQATT, CDR2 SNEGSKA (reference sequence). V was trimmed by 2 bases and J by 8 bases, leaving 10 bases between them. CDR3 length: 12 amino acids.

There are a few counts of this clonotype. J is TRBJ2-1 and V is TRBV5-1, with 10 bases identical to TRBD1. Germline V gene sequence: CDR1 SGHRS, CDR2 YFSETQ. Trimming cost V 2 bases and J 6 bases; bases outside gene matches: 17. This CDR3 region has 19 residues. The CDR3 reads CASSFLFPLRDRGRNEQFF. In DNA form, the CDR3 reads TGCGCCAGCAGCTTTTTGTTTCCCCTCCGGGACAGGGGTCGCAATGAGCAGTTCTTC.

Only a few counts were recorded for this clonotype. The chain combines TRBV5-1 with TRBJ2-1, with 9 bases fitting TRBD2. The CDR3 runs 15 residues. Germline loops: CDR1 SGHRS, CDR2 YFSETQ. J was trimmed by 5 bases and V by 2 bases; bases with no gene match: 5. CDR3 sequence: CASSLGGGGDNEQFF. Here the CDR3 DNA reads TGCGCCAGCAGCTTAGGCGGCGGGGGGGACAATGAGCAGTTCTTC.

This clonotype was observed a handful of times. The chain has TRBV4-1 and TRBJ2-3; D possibly corresponds to TRBD1 (6 bases). The CDR3 has 13 residues. Germline loops: CDR1 MGHRA, CDR2 YSYEKL. The ends were cut back, 4 bases at V and 6 bases at J, with 11 bases in the middle. CDR3 residues: CASSRQGHDTQYF. The CDR3 coding sequence is TGCGCCAGCAGCCGGCAGGGACACGATACGCAGTATTTT.

This clonotype appeared a few times. Sequence at one end of the junction differs from germline and may be a read error. V usage is TRBV7-2 and J usage is TRBJ2-5; D is tentatively TRBD1 or TRBD2 (5 bases each). Germline V gene sequence: CDR1 SGHTA, CDR2 FQGNSA. The CDR3 is made up of 14 amino acids. CDR3 residues: CASSLAQGMSTQYF. CDR3 nucleotide sequence: TGTGCCAGCAGCCTAGCCCAGGGAATGTCGACCCAGTACTTC.

The J gene is TRBJ2-1, the V gene TRBV20-1; 10 bases agree with TRBD2. The CDR3 has 16 residues. Unmatched junction bases numbered 8, after V lost 0 bases and J lost 6 bases. CDR1 DFQATT and CDR2 SNEGSKA come from the germline V gene (reference sequence). CDR3 amino acids: CSARDSSGRGVNEQFF. Written as DNA, the CDR3 is TGCAGTGCTAGAGATTCTAGCGGGAGAGGGGTCAATGAGCAGTTCTTC.

The chain joins TRBV20-1 to TRBJ1-1, with D possibly being TRBD1 (6 bases). There are 14 residues in the CDR3. From germline, CDR1 is DFQATT and CDR2 SNEGSKA (reference sequence). Trimming took 2 bases from V and 0 from J, leaving 10 bases between them. CDR3 region: CSARSTGLNTEAFF. CDR3 sequence (DNA): TGCAGTGCTAGATCTACAGGGTTGAACACTGAAGCTTTCTTT.

A few counts support this clonotype. The chain links TRBV5-1 to TRBJ2-1, with D tentatively TRBD2 (6 bases). CDR3 length: 14 amino acids. The V end was cut by 4 bases, the J end by 8 bases, with 16 bases between. Germline CDR1 reads SGHRS; CDR2 reads YFSETQ. CDR3 in amino acids: CASSRGLSSYEQFF. CDR3 nucleotide sequence: TGCGCCAGCAGCCGAGGACTATCCAGTTATGAGCAGTTCTTC.

The table lists this clonotype with a few counts. The CDR3 DNA sequence: TGCAGTGCTAGAGTGTCCGGGGTCGGCTACGAGCAGTACTTC. Translated, it gives CSARVSGVGYEQYF. The chain links TRBV20-1 to TRBJ2-7; possible D gene TRBD2, 5 bases. The CDR3 runs 14 residues. CDR1 and CDR2 from the germline V gene are DFQATT and SNEGSKA (reference sequence). Trimming shortened V by 1 base and J by 3 bases, and 13 bases separated the two germline ends.

The V call is TRBV20-1, the J call TRBJ2-4; 11 positions agree with TRBD1. The CDR3 consists of 16 residues. Germline CDR1 DFQATT, CDR2 SNEGSKA (reference sequence). V shed 0 bases and J 2 bases; nucleotides not matched to a gene: 3. CDR3 coding DNA: TGCAGTGCTAGAGAAGGGACAGGGGGTACCAAAAACATTCAGTACTTC. Encoded protein: CSAREGTGGTKNIQYF.

The gene calls are TRBV7-2 and TRBJ2-7; 11 nucleotides align to TRBD2. From germline, CDR1 is SGHTA and CDR2 FQGNSA. The CDR3 covers 15 residues. V was clipped by 5 bases and J by 2 bases; unmatched bases: 5. Here the CDR3 DNA reads TGTGCCAGCAGCACTAGCGGGAGAGACCCCTACGAGCAGTACTTC. Protein: CASSTSGRDPYEQYF.

The rearrangement joins TRBV7-2 to TRBJ2-1; D might be TRBD2 (5 bases). This CDR3 is built from 15 residues. The ends were cut back, 5 bases at V and 12 bases at J, with 23 bases in the middle. From germline, CDR1 is SGHTA and CDR2 FQGNSA. The CDR3 region has the DNA TGTGCCAGCAGCATGTCCGAGGGCAGAGCCGGATGGCAGTTCTTC. Protein sequence: CASSMSEGRAGWQFF.

The rearrangement joins TRBV5-1 to TRBJ1-4, with D perhaps matching TRBD1 (6 bases). Deletions cut 0 bases from V and 6 bases from J, with 12 bases between. The CDR3 spans 15 residues. The germline V gene encodes CDR1 SGHRS and CDR2 YFSETQ. The CDR3 reads CASSLDGRGDEKLFF. The CDR3 DNA reads TGCGCCAGCAGCTTGGACGGCAGGGGAGATGAAAAACTGTTTTTT.

This clonotype occurred a few times. The chain couples TRBV11-2 to TRBJ2-3; either TRBD1 or TRBD2 may supply D (5 bases each). Trimming took off 0 bases at V and 9 bases at J, with 10 bases between the two ends. Germline V gene data show CDR1 as SGHAT and CDR2 as FQNNGV. The CDR3 length is 13 residues. Here the CDR3 DNA reads TGTGCCAGCAGCTTAGATCTTTGGGGGACGCAGTATTTT. Protein: CASSLDLWGTQYF.

V is TRBV5-5 and J is TRBJ1-1; possible D gene TRBD1, 5 bases. CDR3 size: 14 residues. Germline V lookup: CDR1 SGHKS, CDR2 YYEKEE (reference sequence). Deletions cut 4 bases from V and 6 bases from J, with 16 bases between. CDR3 protein: CASSLRSGTPEAFF. CDR3 bases: TGTGCCAGCAGCCTTCGGTCGGGGACCCCTGAAGCTTTCTTT.

V is TRBV20-1 and J is TRBJ2-7; 8 bases are a match to TRBD1. Germline trimming cut 6 bases from V and 2 bases from J; bases unmatched to any gene: 3. In germline, CDR1 is DFQATT, CDR2 SNEGSKA (reference sequence). The CDR3 length is 12 residues. The CDR3 DNA is TGCAGTGCCGGACAGGGCGCCTACGAGCAGTACTTC. Amino acid sequence: CSAGQGAYEQYF.

Comments on this clonotype: Sequence at one end of the junction differs from germline and may be a read error. This chain connects TRBV7-9 to TRBJ1-6; D call uncertain. This CDR3 region has 14 residues. In germline, CDR1 is SEHNR, CDR2 FQNEAQ (reference sequence). The CDR3 bases are TGTGCCAGCAGCCCTATCAGGCCGGGTTCACCCCTCGACTTT. It specifies CASSPIRPGSPLDF.

This clonotype was seen more than once but under ten times. V and J are TRBV27 and TRBJ2-1, with TRBD2 matching 8 bases. CDR1 is MNHEY and CDR2 is SMNVEV in the germline V gene (reference sequence). V shed 3 bases and J 10 bases; nucleotides not matched to a gene: 11. The CDR3 spans 15 residues. CDR3 coding DNA: TGTGCCAGCAGTTTTTGGCTAGCGGGCGCCGGGGAGCAGTTCTTC. It translates to CASSFWLAGAGEQFF.